These 23 T cell receptor beta chains share one sample of origin, sequenced in a study of blood T cells in healthy people across ages. Combining a sample-barcoded 5' primer with a J-beta primer mix, a second PCR ran for 7 to 11 cycles. TCRdb fed the 5' RACE reads into MiXCR, producing one record per CDR3 protein. The sample yields 660,000 or so distinct CDR3 sequences, around 54% seen once. Sequenced sample: blood. These TCRs come from a man aged 55 to 70 in good health.

This chain uses TRBV5-6 with TRBJ2-7, with 8 bases lining up with TRBD1. Trimming cost V 9 bases and J 2 bases; bases outside gene matches: 7. Per the germline V gene, CDR1 is SGHDT and CDR2 is YYEEEE. The CDR3 contains 13 residues. The CDR3 coding sequence is TGTGCCACCGGACAGGGCGTGACCTACGAGCAGTACTTC. It yields the protein CATGQGVTYEQYF.

This sequence joins TRBV29-1 and TRBJ2-7, with TRBD1 identical over 9 bases. CDR1 SQVTM and CDR2 ANQGSEA come from the germline V gene. The CDR3 length is 13 residues. The junction had 10 bases not matched to a gene; V was cut back by 7 bases and J by 6 bases. The CDR3 reads CSARRTGAREQYF. CDR3 nucleotide sequence: TGCAGCGCCCGGCGGACAGGGGCGCGCGAGCAGTACTTC.

In this sample, this clonotype turned up once. Written as DNA, the CDR3 is TGTGCCAGCAGCCCACCGACATTAATGAACACTGAAGCTTTCTTT. Amino acid sequence: CASSPPTLMNTEAFF. This chain connects TRBV28 to TRBJ1-1, with no clear D. V was trimmed by 6 bases and J by 0 bases, leaving 14 bases between them. The CDR3 extends over 15 amino acids. Germline V CDR1 and CDR2: MDHEN, SYDVKM.

This clonotype is a singleton in its sample. The CDR3 spells CASSETGVDMHEQFF. The CDR3, as DNA: TGTGCCAGCAGCGAGACAGGGGTAGATATGCATGAGCAGTTCTTC. The J gene is TRBJ2-1, the V gene TRBV7-9; 8 bases agree with TRBD1. With V trimmed by 5 bases and J by 8 bases, 11 bases remained unmatched. Germline V CDR1 and CDR2: SEHNR, FQNEAQ (reference sequence). The CDR3 spans 15 residues.

The chain carries TRBV14 and TRBJ1-1; D is unresolved. This CDR3 has 11 amino acids. V was clipped by 8 bases and J by 8 bases, with 12 bases between them. Germline V gives CDR1 SGHDN, CDR2 FVKESK. The CDR3 DNA reads TGTGCCAGCGGTAGAGGCAGAGAAGCTTTCTTT. The encoded protein is CASGRGREAFF.

This clonotype was observed many times. The CDR3 region is CASSRTRAYEQYF. CDR3 nucleotides: TGTGCCAGCAGTCGGACTAGGGCCTACGAGCAGTACTTC. This chain uses TRBV5-4 with TRBJ2-7; 7 bases are a match to TRBD2. The length of the CDR3 is 13 residues. Germline CDR1 reads SGHNT; CDR2 reads YYREEE (reference sequence). The V gene end was trimmed by 5 bases and the J gene end by 2 bases; junction bases not matched to a gene: 4.

The chain couples TRBV6-5 to TRBJ2-5; D is undetermined. The DNA end lines up better with TRBJ2-7; the J call may be wrong. Germline V lookup: CDR1 MNHEY, CDR2 SVGAGI. The CDR3 consists of 13 residues. The DNA for the CDR3 is TGTGCCAGCAGTTACTCTGGTAGTGACGAGCAGTACTTC. Protein: CASSYSGSDEQYF.

The rearrangement links TRBV7-2 to TRBJ2-2; possibly TRBD1 or TRBD2 for D (7 bases each). V lost 4 bases to trimming and J lost 5 bases, with 14 bases between them. CDR1 is SGHTA and CDR2 is FQGNSA in the germline V gene. The length of the CDR3 is 15 residues. CDR3 nucleotide sequence: TGTGCCAGCAGCTCCAACAGGGGAGGGACCGGGGAGCTGTTTTTT. The encoded protein is CASSSNRGGTGELFF.

V usage is TRBV27 and J usage is TRBJ1-4; no firm D call. Germline CDR1 is MNHEY and CDR2 is SMNVEV (reference sequence). This CDR3 comprises 16 residues. Trimming stripped 2 bases from V and 0 bases from J, with 10 bases between. The CDR3 coding sequence is TGTGCCAGCAGTTTAGCCTACAGTGCAACTAATGAAAAACTGTTTTTT. The encoded protein is CASSLAYSATNEKLFF.

The V gene is TRBV2, the J gene TRBJ2-7, with 9 bases that match TRBD1. CDR1 SNHLY and CDR2 FYNNEI come from the germline V gene. V lost 4 bases and J lost 2; bases outside the gene matches: 6. The CDR3 contains 15 residues. The chain's CDR3 is CASSGGQGRAYEQYF. CDR3 DNA: TGTGCCAGCAGTGGAGGACAGGGGCGGGCCTACGAGCAGTACTTC.

V gene TRBV5-1 combines with J gene TRBJ2-7; 11 nucleotides line up with TRBD1. J lost 3 bases, V lost 3 bases, and 5 bases had no gene match. Looked up from germline, CDR1 is SGHRS and CDR2 is YFSETQ. The length of the CDR3 is 15 residues. CDR3 sequence reads: CASSSWTGGVYEQYF. The CDR3 bases are TGCGCCAGCAGCTCCTGGACAGGGGGCGTCTACGAGCAGTACTTC.

The rearrangement uses TRBV20-1 and TRBJ1-4; no reliable D call. Germline V gene data show CDR1 as DFQATT and CDR2 as SNEGSKA (reference sequence). The germline V and J ends were trimmed by 0 bases and 8 bases, with 16 bases remaining between them. The CDR3 covers 15 residues. The CDR3 DNA reads TGCAGTGCTAGAGACCACGGTAGAGCACGAGAAAAACTGTTTTTT. It yields the protein CSARDHGRAREKLFF.

The rearrangement links TRBV7-9 to TRBJ2-1; 11 bases are a match to TRBD1. The germline V gene has CDR1 SEHNR and CDR2 FQNEAQ (reference sequence). Losses at the gene ends were 3 bases for V and 0 bases for J; bases not matched to a gene: 4. This CDR3 is 17 amino acids long. The CDR3 coding sequence is TGTGCCAGCAGCTTGGACAGGGGGCCTAGCTCCTACAATGAGCAGTTCTTC. This gives the protein CASSLDRGPSSYNEQFF.

J is TRBJ1-3 and V is TRBV20-1; D remains ambiguous. The V end lost 3 bases, the J end lost 2 bases, and 11 bases lay between the germline ends. The CDR3 contains 14 residues. In germline, CDR1 is DFQATT, CDR2 SNEGSKA (reference sequence). CDR3 coding DNA: TGCAGTGCTAGGGGGAGGGTGGCTGGAAACACCATATATTTT. Protein sequence: CSARGRVAGNTIYF.

The genes are TRBV6-5 and TRBJ2-1, with D possibly being TRBD2 (6 bases). Trimming left V 0 bases short and J 8 bases short, with 17 bases between. The CDR3 covers 16 residues. CDR1 and CDR2 (germline): MNHEY, SVGAGI. The CDR3 DNA reads as TGTGCCAGCAGTTACTCGGGCAGGGTAGCGGCATATGAGCAGTTCTTC. It is translated as CASSYSGRVAAYEQFF.

The V call is TRBV7-2, the J call TRBJ2-3, with TRBD2 identical over 8 bases. V trimming: 1 base; J trimming: 1 base; junction bases outside the gene matches: 4. This CDR3 has 16 residues. Germline assignment: CDR1 SGHTA and CDR2 FQGNSA. In DNA form, the CDR3 reads TGTGCCAGCAGCTTAGGAGGGACTAGGGGCACAGATACGCAGTATTTT. It yields the protein CASSLGGTRGTDTQYF.

The genes are TRBV9 and TRBJ2-2; D might be TRBD1 (5 bases). Germline V gene lookup returns CDR1 SGDLS and CDR2 YYNGEE. Deletions cut 0 bases from V and 2 bases from J, with 11 bases between. This CDR3 is built from 16 residues. CDR3 DNA sequence: TGTGCCAGCAGCGTAGTCGGCAGGGTAAACACCGGGGAGCTGTTTTTT. Translation: CASSVVGRVNTGELFF.

This clonotype was seen only a few times. The V and J genes are TRBV3-1 and TRBJ2-7; no clear D. Per germline, CDR1 LGHDT and CDR2 YNNKEL (reference sequence). The V and J ends lost 1 base and 0 bases respectively, with 7 bases between them. This CDR3 is built from 14 residues. As DNA, the CDR3 is TGTGCCAGCAGCCAAGGAATCAACTCCTACGAGCAGTACTTC. It yields the protein CASSQGINSYEQYF.

The chain recombines TRBV27 with TRBJ2-1; D is uncertain. The CDR3 totals 16 residues. V gave up 1 base and J gave up 4 bases, with 14 bases separating them. Per the germline V gene, CDR1 is MNHEY and CDR2 is SMNVEV (reference sequence). CDR3 region: CASSLLGIVGYNEQFF. CDR3 DNA sequence: TGTGCCAGCAGTTTATTAGGGATCGTTGGGTACAATGAGCAGTTCTTC.

V and J are TRBV2 and TRBJ2-7, with D perhaps matching TRBD2 (5 bases). V gave up 0 bases and J gave up 7 bases, with 13 bases separating them. Germline CDR1 and CDR2: SNHLY and FYNNEI. This CDR3 region has 14 residues. CDR3 DNA: TGTGCCAGCAGTGAAGCCTGGTCTACGGGGGAGCAGTACTTC. Translating it yields CASSEAWSTGEQYF.

The chain joins TRBV12-3 or TRBV12-4 to TRBJ2-3; 11 bases map to TRBD2. This CDR3 comprises 16 residues. V trimming: 6 bases; J trimming: 2 bases; junction bases outside the gene matches: 7. The CDR3 is CASSILAGDITDTQYF. The CDR3 nucleotides are TGTGCCAGCAGCATACTAGCGGGGGACATCACAGATACGCAGTATTTT.

With respect to this clonotype: The germline gene is not matched at one end of the junction; a read error may be the cause. The gene calls are TRBV12-3 or TRBV12-4 and TRBJ1-5, with 7 bases that match TRBD1. CDR3 size: 15 residues. The CDR3 here is CASSPTGTVNRPQHF. For the CDR3, the DNA is TGTGCCAGCAGTCCCACCGGGACAGTCAATCGGCCCCAGCATTTT.

This clonotype turned up a few times. The genes are TRBV4-1 and TRBJ2-5; D remains unclear. CDR3 length: 13 residues. V dropped 5 bases and J dropped 5 bases, with 12 bases sitting between them. Germline V CDR1 and CDR2: MGHRA, YSYEKL. The CDR3 coding sequence is TGCGCCAGCAGCGCATCCGGATCGGAGACCCAGTACTTC. It translates to CASSASGSETQYF.